The 18 T cell receptor beta chains below were found in one sample sequenced in a study of shared clonotypes between healthy human individuals. CD45RO-negative CD8 cells positively selected for CCR7 made up the naive population, which excluded terminally differentiated effector memory CD45RA+ cells. Sequenced by immunoSEQ multiplex PCR; TCRdb stores in-frame clones only, minus some. The top ten clones hold around 1.1% of a sample with more than 2 million clones, about 95% of them seen once. Sequenced: naive CD8+ T cells sorted from blood. These receptors were taken from a man in his late teens or twenties in good health.

V and J are TRBV27 and TRBJ2-2; 12 bases line up with TRBD1. With 6 bases clipped from V and 5 bases from J, the junction kept 13 bases outside the gene matches. Germline CDR1 and CDR2: MNHEY and SMNVEV (reference sequence). This CDR3 is built from 18 residues. CDR3 in amino acids: CASSSPRDRGPLTGELFF. CDR3 DNA: TGTGCCAGCAGCTCCCCGAGGGACAGGGGGCCGTTGACCGGGGAGCTGTTTTTT.

CDR3 nucleotides: TGCGCCAGCAGCCCCGGGGCAGCAAATGAGCAGTTCTTC. It is translated as CASSPGAANEQFF. V and J are TRBV5-1 and TRBJ2-1; D tentatively reads TRBD1 or TRBD2 (5 bases each). CDR1 is SGHRS and CDR2 is YFSETQ in the germline V gene. The CDR3 has 13 amino acids. Trimming cost V 4 bases and J 7 bases, with 12 bases left between them.

About this clone itself: One end of the junction varies from germline; a read error may be responsible. The V and J genes are TRBV27 and TRBJ2-3, with D possibly being TRBD2 (5 bases). The CDR3 is 17 residues long. Germline values: CDR1 MNHEY, CDR2 SMNVEV (reference sequence). The CDR3 loop is CASSSIPLAVSIDTQYF. CDR3 sequence (DNA): TGTGCCAGCAGCTCCATACCCCTAGCAGTGAGCATAGATACGCAGTATTTT.

The V and J genes are TRBV9 and TRBJ1-5, with 8 bases lining up with TRBD1. The junction had 8 bases not matched to a gene; V was cut back by 4 bases and J by 5 bases. This CDR3 has 15 amino acids. CDR1 and CDR2 (germline): SGDLS, YYNGEE. The CDR3 bases are TGTGCCAGCAGCCCCCAGGGGGCGCCGGATCAGCCCCAGCATTTT. It yields the protein CASSPQGAPDQPQHF.

This chain links TRBV9 with TRBJ2-5; 8 bases fit TRBD1. This CDR3 is 15 amino acids long. V dropped 2 bases and J dropped 3; count of bases not matched to a gene: 6. CDR1 and CDR2 from the germline V gene are SGDLS and YYNGEE. This CDR3 reads CASSVYLDREETQYF. The CDR3, as DNA: TGTGCCAGCAGCGTCTACTTGGACAGGGAAGAGACCCAGTACTTC.

This clone was picked up one time. The rearrangement joins TRBV15 to TRBJ2-7; tentatively, D is TRBD1 (6 bases). The CDR3 runs 13 residues. The V gene's germline CDR1 is LNHNV and CDR2 YYDKDF (reference sequence). Trimming shortened V by 5 bases and J by 3 bases, and 11 bases separated the two germline ends. CDR3 sequence reads: CATSQGRGYEQYF. As DNA, the CDR3 is TGTGCCACCAGCCAGGGGCGCGGCTACGAGCAGTACTTC.

The chain links TRBV27 to TRBJ1-1; the D is unclear. The CDR3 covers 16 residues. V lost 7 bases, J lost 2 bases, and 20 bases lay in between. Germline V gene sequence: CDR1 MNHEY, CDR2 SMNVEV (reference sequence). The CDR3 bases are TGTGCCAGCACCCCTTCAACCGGGGAGTTTAACACTGAAGCTTTCTTT. Translated, it gives CASTPSTGEFNTEAFF.

The chain has TRBV5-1 and TRBJ1-2, with D possibly matching TRBD1 (5 bases). This CDR3 has 17 residues. Trimming took off 3 bases at V and 3 bases at J, with 21 bases between the two ends. Germline-derived CDR1 and CDR2 are SGHRS and YFSETQ. The CDR3 is CASSSSLPGRQDYGYTF. The CDR3 coding sequence is TGCGCCAGCAGCTCGTCTCTACCGGGACGCCAGGACTATGGCTACACCTTC.

J is TRBJ2-2 and V is TRBV7-6; 7 positions agree with TRBD2. The CDR3 sequence is 14 residues long. With V trimmed by 5 bases and J by 1 base, 1 base remained unmatched. The germline gives CDR1 SGHVS, CDR2 FNYEAQ. CDR3 in amino acids: CASSPSGNTGELFF. CDR3 coding DNA: TGTGCCAGCAGCCCTAGCGGGAACACCGGGGAGCTGTTTTTT.

This chain connects TRBV9 to TRBJ1-6; TRBD1 agrees at 7 bases. After removal of 0 bases from V and 10 bases from J, the junction contained 4 bases not matched to a gene. CDR1 is SGDLS, CDR2 YYNGEE, per germline. The CDR3 runs 14 residues. CDR3 region: CASSVGQGESPLHF. The CDR3 bases are TGTGCCAGCAGCGTAGGACAGGGAGAATCACCCCTCCACTTT. Looking up the rest from reference TRBV9 and TRBJ1-6 gives the full variable domain: DSGVTQTPKHLITATGQRVTLRCSPRSGDLSVYWYQQSLDQGLQFLIQYYNGEERAKGNILERFSAQQFPDLHSELNLSSLELGDSALYFCASSVGQGESPLHFGNGTRLTVT.

J is TRBJ1-2 and V is TRBV7-8, with TRBD1 matching over 12 bases. CDR3 length: 17 amino acids. From germline, CDR1 is SGHVS and CDR2 FQNEAQ. V lost 4 bases and J lost 3; bases outside the gene matches: 9. DNA of the CDR3: TGTGCCAGCAGCTCCTCGGGACAGGGGGCTCGAGACTATGGCTACACCTTC. It is translated as CASSSSGQGARDYGYTF.

This chain uses TRBV19 with TRBJ2-5; TRBD2 agrees at 7 bases. With V trimmed by 3 bases and J by 2 bases, 6 bases remained unmatched. CDR1 and CDR2 from the germline V gene are LNHDA and SQIVND (reference sequence). This CDR3 comprises 15 residues. CDR3 amino acids: CASSMAREGQETQYF. The CDR3 bases are TGTGCCAGTAGTATGGCCAGGGAGGGTCAAGAGACCCAGTACTTC.

The chain joins TRBV28 to TRBJ2-5; D perhaps matches TRBD1 (6 bases). Germline CDR1 reads MDHEN; CDR2 reads SYDVKM. Trimming left V 2 bases short and J 2 bases short, with 15 bases between. The CDR3 loop spans 16 amino acids. CDR3 nucleotide sequence: TGTGCCAGCAGTTTAAGTACTGGGGGCACACAAGAGACCCAGTACTTC. Residues: CASSLSTGGTQETQYF.

The V and J genes are TRBV9 and TRBJ1-2, with D possibly TRBD1 on 5 matching bases. CDR1 is SGDLS, CDR2 YYNGEE, per germline. V lost 6 bases to trimming and J lost 4 bases, with 16 bases between them. This CDR3 has 14 amino acids. CDR3 amino acids: CASTGGYTGYGYTF. Written as DNA, the CDR3 is TGTGCCAGCACCGGTGGGTATACAGGCTATGGCTACACCTTC.

This chain joins TRBV28 and TRBJ1-6; D is ambiguous. The CDR3 sequence is 14 residues long. Per the germline V gene, CDR1 is MDHEN and CDR2 is SYDVKM. V lost 8 bases to trimming and J lost 8 bases, with 16 bases between them. The CDR3 region has the DNA TGTGCCAGCTCGGACGGGAGGGTGTATTCACCCCTCCACTTT. Its translation is CASSDGRVYSPLHF.

The chain recombines TRBV19 with TRBJ2-7; D possibly matches TRBD1 or TRBD2 (5 bases each). Germline lookup yields CDR1 LNHDA and CDR2 SQIVND (reference sequence). Trimming took 5 bases from V and 2 from J, leaving 10 bases between them. The CDR3 has 13 residues. In nucleotides, the CDR3 is TGTGCCAGTAGTCAGGGAGTAACCTACGAGCAGTACTTC. Translation gives CASSQGVTYEQYF.

The chain joins TRBV29-1 to TRBJ2-3; D is ambiguous. The CDR3 has 15 amino acids. Trimming removed 4 bases at V and 0 bases at J, with 14 bases between. Germline CDR1 and CDR2: SQVTM and ANQGSEA. The CDR3 sequence: CSVGPLTSSTDTQYF. DNA of the CDR3: TGCAGCGTTGGCCCACTGACTTCTAGCACAGATACGCAGTATTTT.

The J gene is TRBJ2-1, the V gene TRBV28, with 10 bases lining up with TRBD2. The J segment lost 5 bases and the V segment lost 3 bases, leaving 4 bases of the junction unmatched. The germline V gene has CDR1 MDHEN and CDR2 SYDVKM. The CDR3 length is 15 residues. CDR3 sequence: CASSLLGLANNEQFF. In DNA, the CDR3 is TGTGCCAGCAGTTTGCTGGGACTAGCGAACAATGAGCAGTTCTTC.